A selection of T cell receptor beta chains follows, all from one sample in a study of OX40 agonist ivuxolimab in advanced cancers. The data were produced by immunoSEQ multiplex PCR, yet TCRdb's version contains in-frame clones alone and is incomplete. This table has about 35,000 clones, less than 85% appearing once. Material: CD4+ or CD8+ T cells sorted from blood, obtained in a trial of the OX40 agonist ivuxolimab. These receptor sequences come from an adult with an advanced solid tumor such as melanoma, head and neck, liver or kidney cancer. Both conserved end residues are part of each CDR3. The D gene is left open where the match is weak. The size of a clone is reported for some rows only, either as once, few or many, or as a class for expanded clones.

D	V	size	J	DNA	CDR3
TRBD2	TRBV7-3	.	TRBJ2-5	TGTGCCAGCAGCTTGGGTTGGACTAGCGGGGGGCCGGAGACCCAGTACTTC	CASSLGWTSGGPETQYF
.	TRBV15	.	TRBJ2-3	TGTGCCACCAGCAGAGCCGAGGACAGATACACAGATACGCAGTATTTT	CATSRAEDRYTDTQYF
TRBD2	TRBV6-5	.	TRBJ2-7	TGTGCCAGCAGTTACTCAACGGGGGGGCACGAGCAGTACTTC	CASSYSTGGHEQYF
.	TRBV28	.	TRBJ1-3	TGTGCCAGCAGTCTCACCTTAGGACCAAGCTCTGGAAACACCATATATTTT	CASSLTLGPSSGNTIYF
.	TRBV2	.	TRBJ2-7	TGTGCCAGCAGTGTAGTAGGGAACTACGAGCAGTACTTC	CASSVVGNYEQYF
.	TRBV6-6	.	TRBJ1-2	TGTGCCAGCAGCCCCGCGTTAGAGGGGGTCTATGGCTACACCTTC	CASSPALEGVYGYTF
TRBD1	TRBV11-3	.	TRBJ1-3	TGTGCCAGCAGCCACGGACAGGGTGGAAACACCATATATTTT	CASSHGQGGNTIYF
.	TRBV13	.	TRBJ1-1	TGTGCCAGCAGCTCCAGGACAAGGGGGAACACTGAAGCTTTCTTT	CASSSRTRGNTEAFF
.	TRBV15	.	TRBJ2-7	TGTGCCACCAGCAGAGCCGGCAGAGTATACGAGCAGTACTTC	CATSRAGRVYEQYF
.	TRBV4-1	.	TRBJ2-2	TGCGCCAGCAGCCAAGATCATGTCGGGGAGCTGTTTTTT	CASSQDHVGELFF
TRBD1	TRBV4-1	once	TRBJ2-7	TGCGCCAGCAGCCATCCGGGACAGCCCACCTACGAGCAGTACTTC	CASSHPGQPTYEQYF
.	TRBV7-8	.	TRBJ2-7	TGTGCCAGCAGCTTAAGCAAGGGTGGGTACGAGCAGTACTTC	CASSLSKGGYEQYF
.	TRBV28	.	TRBJ1-6	TGTGCCAGCAGACTAACACCGAATTCACCCCTCCACTTT	CASRLTPNSPLHF
TRBD1	TRBV6-1	.	TRBJ1-2	TGTGCCAGCAGGCAAGGACAGGGGCCTAACTATGGCTACACCTTC	CASRQGQGPNYGYTF
TRBD1	TRBV4-1	few	TRBJ1-1	TGCGCCAGCAGCCAACCAGGGGGCACTGAAGCTTTCTTT	CASSQPGGTEAFF
TRBD1	TRBV5-5	.	TRBJ1-4	TGTGCCAGCAGCTTAGGACAGGGTGGTGAAAAACTGTTTTTT	CASSLGQGGEKLFF
.	TRBV21-1	.	TRBJ1-2	TGTGCCAGCAGCAAAGCGCAAAGGGGACAGGGGGCGCGTCGGGGCTACACCTTC	CASSKAQRGQGARRGYTF
.	TRBV11-3	.	TRBJ1-2	TGTGCCAGCAGCTTAGGTGGCAATATCTACACCTTC	CASSLGGNIYTF
TRBD1	TRBV7-9	.	TRBJ1-4	TGTGCCAGCAGCATACCGGGACAGCATAATGAAAAACTGTTTTTT	CASSIPGQHNEKLFF
.	TRBV4-1	.	TRBJ1-1	TGCGCCAGCAGCCAAGGGATCGGTAACACTGAAGCTTTCTTT	CASSQGIGNTEAFF
TRBD2	TRBV19	.	TRBJ2-1	TGTGCCAGTAGACTAGCGGGGGGGCTAAATGAGCAGTTCTTC	CASRLAGGLNEQFF
.	TRBV6-5	.	TRBJ1-4	TGTGCCAGCAGCTCCCCGGACGTTAATGAAAAACTGTTTTTT	CASSSPDVNEKLFF
.	TRBV5-4	.	TRBJ1-5	TGTGCCAGCAGCGATGTTGGGGAAAATCAGCCCCAGCATTTT	CASSDVGENQPQHF
TRBD2	TRBV7-6	.	TRBJ2-1	TGTGCCAGCAGCGAGGAACTAGCGGGGGGCCCGTCTAATTACAATGAGCAGTTCTTC	CASSEELAGGPSNYNEQFF
.	TRBV6-5	few	TRBJ2-3	TGTGCCAGCAGTTACCGTTTGGACAGCACAGATACGCAGTATTTT	CASSYRLDSTDTQYF
.	TRBV7-6	once	TRBJ2-2	TGTGCCAGCAGCTTAGTCGACTATACGAACACCGGGGAGCTGTTTTTT	CASSLVDYTNTGELFF
.	TRBV6-6	.	TRBJ2-3	TGTGCCAGCAGTTCACGCACAGATACGCAGTATTTT	CASSSRTDTQYF
TRBD1	TRBV7-9	once	TRBJ2-1	TGTGCCAGCAGCTTATTGGGACAGGGGATCTACAATGAGCAGTTCTTC	CASSLLGQGIYNEQFF
TRBD2	TRBV27	few	TRBJ2-7	TGTGCCAGCACCCATCACGGCCTTACTAGCGGGAAGAACGAGCAGTACTTC	CASTHHGLTSGKNEQYF
.	TRBV4-3	.	TRBJ2-7	TGCGCCAGCAGCCAAGATACGCCGGGGGCGTCCTACGAGCAGTACTTC	CASSQDTPGASYEQYF
.	TRBV13	.	TRBJ2-7	TGTGCCAGCAGCGCCGGGACACCAGAGATCTACGAGCAGTACTTC	CASSAGTPEIYEQYF
TRBD1	TRBV18	large	TRBJ1-2	TGTGCCAGCTCACCACCAAGACAGGGGAGGTTTGGTGGCTACACCTTC	CASSPPRQGRFGGYTF
TRBD2	TRBV6-4	few	TRBJ2-1	TGTGCCAGCAGTGACTCGGAGACTAGCGGTGAGCAGTTCTTC	CASSDSETSGEQFF
.	TRBV11-2	.	TRBJ2-3	TGTGCCAGCAGCCCGCAAGCGGCTAGCACAGATACGCAGTATTTT	CASSPQAASTDTQYF
.	TRBV5-8	.	TRBJ1-5	TGTGCCAGCAGCCGCGATGTTACAGGGATTAGGGAGCCCCAGCATTTT	CASSRDVTGIREPQHF
TRBD1	TRBV4-3	few	TRBJ2-7	TGCGCCAGCAGCCAGGGAACCGGGACAGGGAGCTCCTACGAGCAGTACTTC	CASSQGTGTGSSYEQYF
.	TRBV9	.	TRBJ1-1	TGTGCCAGCAGCGAGGGGGTCACTGAAGCTTTCTTT	CASSEGVTEAFF
.	TRBV7-3	.	TRBJ2-2	TGTGCCAGCAGCACAACCGGGACGAGGAACACCGGGGAGCTGTTTTTT	CASSTTGTRNTGELFF
TRBD2	TRBV7-8	.	TRBJ2-3	TGTGCCAGCAGCCCCCGACTAGCGGGGGATACGCAGTATTTT	CASSPRLAGDTQYF
TRBD1	TRBV6-5	.	TRBJ2-1	TGTGCCAGCAGTTACTTGGCCAGGGGGCGGCCAAATGAGCAGTTCTTC	CASSYLARGRPNEQFF
TRBD1	TRBV11-3	.	TRBJ1-1	TGTGCCAGCAGCTTTCCCCGGGACAGGCTCCCAGCTTTCTTT	CASSFPRDRLPAFF
.	TRBV27	.	TRBJ2-1	TGTGCCAGCAGTTTAACCTGGGAAACACACAATGAGCAGTTCTTC	CASSLTWETHNEQFF
.	TRBV13	.	TRBJ2-1	TGTGCCAGCAGCTTAGTGCGGGCGACTAGACTCGATGAGCAGTTCTTC	CASSLVRATRLDEQFF
.	TRBV19	.	TRBJ1-5	TGTGCCAGTAGTAGTCGGGACTACAATCAGCCCCAGCATTTT	CASSSRDYNQPQHF
.	TRBV19	.	TRBJ2-5	TGTGCCAGTAGCCCCCTTCGAACAGGGATCCAAGAGACCCAGTACTTC	CASSPLRTGIQETQYF
.	TRBV28	.	TRBJ2-7	TGTGCCAGCAGGGGACGGGGGTCCTACCACGAGCAGTACTTC	CASRGRGSYHEQYF
.	TRBV6-6	.	TRBJ2-2	TGTGCCAGCAGTTGGGACCAGTTGAACACCGGGGAGCTGTTTTTT	CASSWDQLNTGELFF
.	TRBV5-1	.	TRBJ2-3	TGCGCCAGCAGCTTGGTAGGGTCGAGCACAGATACGCAGTATTTT	CASSLVGSSTDTQYF
.	TRBV11-3	.	TRBJ1-1	TGTGCCAGCAGCCAATTCGCGGGGGCGAACACTGAAGCTTTCTTT	CASSQFAGANTEAFF
.	TRBV5-4	.	TRBJ2-3	TGTGCCAGCAGCCTGACAGTCGCTAGCACAGATACGCAGTATTTT	CASSLTVASTDTQYF
.	TRBV19	.	TRBJ1-1	TGTGCCAGTAGGCCCGGGGGAGACGGCGTAGAAGCTTTCTTT	CASRPGGDGVEAFF
.	TRBV5-6	.	TRBJ2-1	TGTGCCAGCAGCCTGGAGACGGCTTACAATGAGCAGTTCTTC	CASSLETAYNEQFF
.	TRBV5-5	.	TRBJ1-6	TGTGCCAGCAGCTGGGGACCCGGGAGGGATTCACCCCTCCACTTT	CASSWGPGRDSPLHF
.	TRBV11-3	once	TRBJ2-5	TGTGCCAGCAGCCCCTTTGGACAGGGGACTAGGGAGACCCAGTACTTC	CASSPFGQGTRETQYF
.	TRBV19	.	TRBJ2-7	TGTGCCAGTAGTATGGGCCCCCAAGAAGAATACGAGCAGTACTTC	CASSMGPQEEYEQYF
TRBD1	TRBV27	.	TRBJ1-2	TGTGCCAGCAGCCTAAAAGGGACAGGGGTCTATGGCTACACCTTC	CASSLKGTGVYGYTF
TRBD1	TRBV28	.	TRBJ2-7	TGTGCCAGCAGTTTAGGTTTTCGGGCAGGGGGCCACGAGCAGTACTTC	CASSLGFRAGGHEQYF